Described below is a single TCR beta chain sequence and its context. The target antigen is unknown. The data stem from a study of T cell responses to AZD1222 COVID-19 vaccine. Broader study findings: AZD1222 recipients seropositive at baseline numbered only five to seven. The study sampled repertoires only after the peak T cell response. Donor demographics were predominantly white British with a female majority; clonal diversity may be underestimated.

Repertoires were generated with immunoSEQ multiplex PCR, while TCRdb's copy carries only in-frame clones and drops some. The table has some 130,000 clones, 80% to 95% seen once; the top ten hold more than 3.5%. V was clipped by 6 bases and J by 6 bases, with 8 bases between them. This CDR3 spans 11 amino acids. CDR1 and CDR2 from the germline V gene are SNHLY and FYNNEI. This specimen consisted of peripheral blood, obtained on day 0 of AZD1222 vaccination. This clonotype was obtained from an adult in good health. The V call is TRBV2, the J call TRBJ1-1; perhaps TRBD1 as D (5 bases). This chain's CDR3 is CASRLGAEAFF. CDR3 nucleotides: TGTGCCAGCAGATTAGGGGCTGAAGCTTTCTTT.